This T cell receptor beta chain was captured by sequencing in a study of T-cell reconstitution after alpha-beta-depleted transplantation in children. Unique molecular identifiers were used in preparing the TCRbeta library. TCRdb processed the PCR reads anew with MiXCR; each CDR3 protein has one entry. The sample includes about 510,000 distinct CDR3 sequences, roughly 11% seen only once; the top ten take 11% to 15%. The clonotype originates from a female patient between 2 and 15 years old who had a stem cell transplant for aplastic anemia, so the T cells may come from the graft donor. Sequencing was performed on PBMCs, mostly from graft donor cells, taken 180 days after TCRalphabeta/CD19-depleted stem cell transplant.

The CDR3 is CATSRITSGIYNEQFF. Here the CDR3 DNA reads TGTGCCACCAGCAGAATCACTAGCGGGATATACAATGAGCAGTTCTTC. The chain recombines TRBV15 with TRBJ2-1; 10 nucleotides line up with TRBD2. From germline, CDR1 is LNHNV and CDR2 YYDKDF (reference sequence). With V trimmed by 2 bases and J by 4 bases, 5 bases remained unmatched. The CDR3 is made up of 16 amino acids.